This is a list of T cell receptor beta chains from one sample in a study of response to subunit inactivated influenza vaccine. One entry per CDR3 protein results from TCRdb running MiXCR on the RT-PCR reads. Found here are fewer than 400,000 distinct CDR3 sequences, 21% of them singletons; the top ten hold roughly a tenth. Source: PBMCs from blood, taken less than 22 months after vaccination. These receptors originate from a man in his fifties or sixties who received an inactivated influenza vaccine. Both conserved end residues are part of each CDR3. D genes are given only for firm matches. Clone size, where shown, is once, few, many, or a class for clones that have expanded.

TRBJ1-4 many TRBV6-1 TRBD1 CASSLAGQGSEKLFF TGTGCCAGCAGCCTCGCGGGACAGGGAAGCGAAAAACTGTTTTTT
TRBJ1-2 many TRBV7-9 TRBD1 CASSTGQANYGYTF TGTGCCAGCAGCACCGGACAGGCTAACTATGGCTACACCTTC
TRBJ2-5 - TRBV14 TRBD1 CASSQGQGALETQYF TGTGCCAGCAGCCAAGGACAGGGGGCCCTAGAGACCCAGTACTTC
TRBJ2-1 - TRBV11-2 TRBD2 CASSPLPRERSYNEQFF TGTGCCAGCAGCCCCCTGCCGCGGGAGAGGTCCTACAATGAGCAGTTCTTC
TRBJ1-6 - TRBV20-1 - CSARRQLDSPLHF TGCAGTGCTAGACGGCAGTTAGATTCACCCCTCCACTTT
TRBJ1-3 few TRBV7-8 TRBD1 CASSLRDRGLTGNTIYF TGTGCCAGCAGCCTCCGGGACAGGGGGCTAACTGGAAACACCATATATTTT
TRBJ2-7 once TRBV24-1 - CATSDAYWDEQYF TGTGCCACCAGTGATGCCTACTGGGATGAGCAGTACTTC
TRBJ2-3 - TRBV12-3/TRBV12-4 TRBD1 CASSLRTGGTDTQYF TGTGCCAGCAGTTTAAGGACAGGGGGCACAGATACGCAGTATTTT
TRBJ2-4 - TRBV5-4 TRBD1 CASSLDRTGGGNIQYF TGTGCCAGCAGCTTGGACAGGACAGGGGGAGGAAACATTCAGTACTTC
TRBJ1-5 - TRBV19 - CASGGDYNQPQHF TGTGCCAGCGGGGGGGATTACAATCAGCCCCAGCATTTT
TRBJ1-1 many TRBV19 - CASDRTGNTEAFF TGTGCCAGTGATCGGACGGGGAACACTGAAGCTTTCTTT
TRBJ2-7 - TRBV10-3 - CAIKAGDHEQYF TGTGCCATCAAGGCAGGGGACCACGAGCAGTACTTC
TRBJ2-2 - TRBV6-2/TRBV6-3 TRBD2 CASSQPSGRARTGELFF TGTGCCAGCAGCCAACCCAGCGGGAGGGCCCGGACCGGGGAGCTGTTTTTT
TRBJ1-2 - TRBV7-9 - CASSQGPSYYYGYTF TGTGCCAGCAGCCAAGGGCCCTCCTATTACTATGGCTACACCTTC
TRBJ2-7 - TRBV5-1 - CASSLDGRGYEQYF TGCGCCAGCAGCTTGGACGGCCGAGGCTACGAGCAGTACTTC
TRBJ2-4 few TRBV19 TRBD2 CASSAGGTKNIQYF TGTGCCAGTAGCGCGGGGGGTACCAAAAACATTCAGTACTTC
TRBJ1-3 - TRBV27 - CASSPSTFSSGNTIYF TGTGCCAGCAGTCCCTCGACATTTAGCTCTGGAAACACCATATATTTT
TRBJ2-2 - TRBV7-2 TRBD1 CASSLGGQGLGELFF TGTGCCAGCAGCTTAGGGGGACAGGGGCTCGGGGAGCTGTTTTTT
TRBJ1-5 - TRBV24-1 TRBD1 CATHPGDSYMYSNQPQHF TGTGCCACCCACCCGGGGGACAGTTATATGTATAGCAATCAGCCCCAGCATTTT
TRBJ1-2 - TRBV12-3/TRBV12-4 - CASTIGLNYLYGYTF TGTGCCAGCACGATAGGCCTTAATTATCTCTATGGCTACACCTTC
TRBJ2-3 - TRBV24-1 - CATSDRGAMGTDTQYF TGTGCCACCAGTGACCGCGGGGCCATGGGCACAGATACGCAGTATTTT
TRBJ2-7 few TRBV18 TRBD2 CASSLGLAGDEQYF TGTGCCAGCTCGCTGGGACTAGCGGGAGACGAGCAGTACTTC
TRBJ2-1 - TRBV5-1 TRBD1 CASSPRQGMSNEQFF TGCGCCAGCAGCCCAAGACAGGGGATGTCCAATGAGCAGTTCTTC
TRBJ1-2 many TRBV2 - CATQSGRPNYGYTF TGTGCCACGCAGTCAGGGAGGCCTAACTATGGCTACACCTTC
TRBJ1-2 few TRBV5-1 TRBD1 CASSLVAGGSYGYTF TGCGCCAGCAGCTTGGTAGCAGGGGGCAGCTATGGCTACACCTTC
TRBJ2-1 - TRBV29-1 TRBD2 CSVDPPSGTRTYNEQFF TGCAGCGTCGATCCTCCGTCCGGGACTAGGACCTACAATGAGCAGTTCTTC
TRBJ2-1 - TRBV4-3 - CASSQKLASSYNEQFF TGCGCCAGCAGCCAAAAACTGGCAAGCTCCTACAATGAGCAGTTCTTC
TRBJ2-5 few TRBV7-9 - CASSLEVSGETQYF TGTGCCAGCAGCTTAGAAGTCTCGGGAGAGACCCAGTACTTC
TRBJ1-1 - TRBV9 TRBD1 CASSVGGQGDTEAFF TGTGCCAGCAGCGTAGGTGGACAGGGAGACACTGAAGCTTTCTTT
TRBJ1-5 few TRBV4-2 - CASSPGRSSNQPQHF TGTGCCAGCAGCCCCGGAAGGAGTAGCAATCAGCCCCAGCATTTT
TRBJ1-6 few TRBV6-2/TRBV6-3 - CASSWGGTPHRF TGTGCCAGCAGTTGGGGGGGTACCCCCCACCGCTTT
TRBJ2-1 - TRBV12-3/TRBV12-4 - CASRYYNEQFF TGTGCCAGCAGGTACTACAATGAGCAGTTCTTC
TRBJ2-1 - TRBV2 - CASSYRTWKFF TGTGCCAGCAGTTACCGGACCTGGAAGTTCTTC
TRBJ1-1 many TRBV20-1 TRBD1 CSARQGGRRLGFEAFF TGCAGTGCTAGACAGGGGGGACGGCGGTTGGGCTTCGAAGCTTTCTTT
TRBJ2-7 - TRBV6-2/TRBV6-3 TRBD2 CASSFGGGPPYEQYF TGTGCCAGCAGTTTTGGCGGGGGGCCCCCCTACGAGCAGTACTTC
TRBJ2-7 - TRBV4-3 - CASSFRTADEQYF TGCGCCAGCAGCTTTCGGACAGCCGACGAGCAGTACTTC
TRBJ2-2 few TRBV28 - CASSLSPDHTGELFF TGTGCCAGCAGTTTATCTCCTGACCATACCGGGGAGCTGTTTTTT
TRBJ1-2 - TRBV4-1 - CASSQELGIANYGYTF TGCGCCAGCAGCCAAGAATTGGGGATAGCTAACTATGGCTACACCTTC
TRBJ1-1 - TRBV20-1 - CSARDQGRGAEAFF TGCAGTGCTAGAGATCAGGGGAGGGGAGCTGAAGCTTTCTTT
TRBJ2-1 few TRBV12-3/TRBV12-4 - CASREGPSYNEQFF TGTGCCAGCAGAGAAGGGCCGTCCTACAATGAGCAGTTCTTC
TRBJ1-4 many TRBV5-1 TRBD1 CASSRDRVNEKLFF TGCGCCAGCAGCCGGGACAGGGTTAATGAAAAACTGTTTTTT
TRBJ1-5 many TRBV21-1 - CASSNSTTGQIFNQPQHF TGTGCCAGCAGCAACTCAACAACGGGACAGATCTTCAATCAGCCCCAGCATTTT
TRBJ2-2 - TRBV12-3/TRBV12-4 - CASSLRHTNTGELFF TGTGCCAGTAGTCTTCGACATACGAACACCGGGGAGCTGTTTTTT
TRBJ1-5 - TRBV12-3/TRBV12-4 - CASSPHGPSQPQHF TGTGCCAGCAGTCCCCACGGTCCCAGTCAGCCCCAGCATTTT
TRBJ2-1 - TRBV4-3 - CASSQGSNTKYNEQFF TGCGCCAGCAGCCAAGGATCAAACACCAAATACAATGAGCAGTTCTTC
TRBJ1-1 - TRBV20-1 - CSAGRVNTEAFF TGCAGTGCTGGCAGGGTGAACACTGAAGCTTTCTTT
TRBJ2-7 few TRBV4-3 TRBD1 CASSQDLTGVYEQYF TGCGCCAGCAGCCAAGATTTGACAGGGGTCTACGAGCAGTACTTC
TRBJ2-5 few TRBV25-1 - CATLMGPRKETQYF TGTGCCACCCTTATGGGACCGAGGAAAGAGACCCAGTACTTC
TRBJ1-5 few TRBV4-1 TRBD1 CASSQVIGGTGDQPQHF TGCGCCAGCAGCCAAGTTATCGGCGGGACAGGGGATCAGCCCCAGCATTTT
TRBJ2-7 - TRBV6-5 - CASSYSGSQRSSYEQYF TGTGCCAGCAGTTACTCGGGGTCCCAGAGAAGCTCCTACGAGCAGTACTTC
TRBJ2-7 few TRBV5-1 TRBD1 CASKAGGTGVHEQYF TGCGCCAGCAAAGCTGGAGGGACAGGGGTCCACGAGCAGTACTTC
TRBJ1-5 - TRBV4-2 - CASSQERGSNQPQHF TGTGCCAGCAGCCAAGAGAGGGGGAGCAATCAGCCCCAGCATTTT
TRBJ2-7 - TRBV27 - CASSETPSEYEQYF TGTGCCAGCAGTGAGACTCCCTCAGAGTACGAGCAGTACTTC
TRBJ1-2 few TRBV12-3/TRBV12-4 TRBD1 CASSSGQGITNYGYTF TGTGCCAGCAGTTCTGGACAGGGGATTACTAACTATGGCTACACCTTC
TRBJ2-6 few TRBV27 TRBD2 CASRAGGGGANVLTF TGTGCCAGCAGGGCGGGGGGCGGCGGGGCCAACGTCCTGACTTTC
TRBJ1-1 - TRBV6-1 TRBD1 CASRGTGGQYTEAFF TGTGCCAGCAGGGGGACAGGGGGTCAGTACACTGAAGCTTTCTTT
TRBJ2-3 - TRBV18 TRBD2 CASSPPSGTSGGVTDTQYF TGTGCCAGCTCACCACCTTCTGGGACTAGCGGGGGAGTCACAGATACGCAGTATTTT
TRBJ2-5 - TRBV20-1 - CSARSDYLGETQYF TGCAGTGCTAGATCCGACTACCTCGGAGAGACCCAGTACTTC
TRBJ2-1 few TRBV6-2/TRBV6-3 TRBD2 CASSYSNGRLSSYNEQFF TGTGCCAGCAGTTACTCGAACGGGAGGCTCAGCTCCTACAATGAGCAGTTCTTC
TRBJ1-1 few TRBV18 - CASSPGTPVNTEAFF TGTGCCAGCTCACCAGGGACACCGGTTAACACTGAAGCTTTCTTT